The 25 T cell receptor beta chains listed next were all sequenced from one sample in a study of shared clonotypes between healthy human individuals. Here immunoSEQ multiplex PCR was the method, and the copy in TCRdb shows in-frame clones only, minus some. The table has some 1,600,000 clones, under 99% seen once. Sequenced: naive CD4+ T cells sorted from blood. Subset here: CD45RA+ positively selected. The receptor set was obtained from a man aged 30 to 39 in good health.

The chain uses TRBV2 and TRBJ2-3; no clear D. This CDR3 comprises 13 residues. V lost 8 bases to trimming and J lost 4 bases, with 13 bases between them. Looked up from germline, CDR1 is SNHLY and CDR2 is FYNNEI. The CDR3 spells CASERRAADTQYF. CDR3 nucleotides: TGTGCCAGCGAAAGAAGGGCCGCAGATACGCAGTATTTT. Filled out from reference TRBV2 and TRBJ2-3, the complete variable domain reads EPEVTQTPSHQVTQMGQEVILRCVPISNHLYFYWYRQILGQKVEFLVSFYNNEISEKSEIFDDQFSVERPDGSNFTLKIRSTKLEDSAMYFCASERRAADTQYFGPGTRLTVL.

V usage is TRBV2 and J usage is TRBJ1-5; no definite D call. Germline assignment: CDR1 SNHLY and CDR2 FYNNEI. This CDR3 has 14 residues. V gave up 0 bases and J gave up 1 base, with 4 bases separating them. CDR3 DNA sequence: TGTGCCAGCAGTGAAGCAGGGAGCAATCAGCCCCAGCATTTT. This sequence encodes CASSEAGSNQPQHF. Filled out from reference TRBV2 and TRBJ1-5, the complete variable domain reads EPEVTQTPSHQVTQMGQEVILRCVPISNHLYFYWYRQILGQKVEFLVSFYNNEISEKSEIFDDQFSVERPDGSNFTLKIRSTKLEDSAMYFCASSEAGSNQPQHFGDGTRLSIL.

CDR3 amino acids: CASSPRTKQETQYF. CDR3 in DNA: TGTGCCAGTAGTCCCAGGACCAAACAAGAGACCCAGTACTTC. The chain has TRBV19 and TRBJ2-5; the D is unclear. Germline-derived CDR1 and CDR2 are LNHDA and SQIVND (reference sequence). V lost 5 bases, J lost 2 bases, and 12 bases lay in between. This CDR3 is built from 14 residues.

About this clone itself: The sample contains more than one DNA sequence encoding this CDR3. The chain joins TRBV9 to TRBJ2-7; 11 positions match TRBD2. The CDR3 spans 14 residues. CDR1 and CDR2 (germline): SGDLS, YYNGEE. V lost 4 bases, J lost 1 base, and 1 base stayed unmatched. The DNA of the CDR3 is TGTGCCAGCAGCCGGACTAGCGGGTCCTACGAGCAGTACTTC. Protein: CASSRTSGSYEQYF.

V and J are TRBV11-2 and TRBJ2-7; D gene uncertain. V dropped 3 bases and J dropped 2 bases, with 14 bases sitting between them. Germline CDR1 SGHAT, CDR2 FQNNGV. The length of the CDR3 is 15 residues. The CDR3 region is CASSFSGFDPYEQYF. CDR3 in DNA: TGTGCCAGCAGCTTCAGTGGCTTCGATCCCTACGAGCAGTACTTC.

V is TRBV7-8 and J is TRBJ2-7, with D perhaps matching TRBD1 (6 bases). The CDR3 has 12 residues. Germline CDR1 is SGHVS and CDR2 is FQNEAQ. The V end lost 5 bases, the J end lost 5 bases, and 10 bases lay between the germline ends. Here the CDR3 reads CASSLGQNEQYF. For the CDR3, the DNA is TGTGCCAGCAGCCTAGGACAGAACGAGCAGTACTTC.

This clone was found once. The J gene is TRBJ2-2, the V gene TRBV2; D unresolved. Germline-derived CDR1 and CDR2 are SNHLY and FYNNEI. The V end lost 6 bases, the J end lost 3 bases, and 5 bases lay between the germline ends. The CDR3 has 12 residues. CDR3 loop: CASREYTGELFF. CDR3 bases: TGTGCCAGCAGAGAATACACCGGGGAGCTGTTTTTT.

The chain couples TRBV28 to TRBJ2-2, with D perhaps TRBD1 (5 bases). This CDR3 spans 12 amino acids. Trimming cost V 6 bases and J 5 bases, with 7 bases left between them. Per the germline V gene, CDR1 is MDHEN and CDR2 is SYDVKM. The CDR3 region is CASSRATGELFF. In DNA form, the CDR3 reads TGTGCCAGCAGCAGGGCGACCGGGGAGCTGTTTTTT.

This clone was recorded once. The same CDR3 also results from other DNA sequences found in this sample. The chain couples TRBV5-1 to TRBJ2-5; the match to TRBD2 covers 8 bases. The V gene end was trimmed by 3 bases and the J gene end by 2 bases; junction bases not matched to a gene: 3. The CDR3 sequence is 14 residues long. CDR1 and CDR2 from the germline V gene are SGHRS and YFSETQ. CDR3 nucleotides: TGCGCCAGCAGCTCGGGGACTAGGCAAGAGACCCAGTACTTC. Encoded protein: CASSSGTRQETQYF. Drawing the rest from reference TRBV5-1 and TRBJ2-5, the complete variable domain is KAGVTQTPRYLIKTRGQQVTLSCSPISGHRSVSWYQQTPGQGLQFLFEYFSETQRNKGNFPGRFSGRQFSNSRSEMNVSTLELGDSALYLCASSSGTRQETQYFGPGTRLLVL.

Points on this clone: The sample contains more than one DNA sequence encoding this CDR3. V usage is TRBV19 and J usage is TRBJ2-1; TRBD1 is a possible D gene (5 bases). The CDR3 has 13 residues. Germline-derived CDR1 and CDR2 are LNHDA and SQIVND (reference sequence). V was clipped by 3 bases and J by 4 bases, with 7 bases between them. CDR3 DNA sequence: TGTGCCAGTAGTATTAGGGGTTACAATGAGCAGTTCTTC. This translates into CASSIRGYNEQFF.

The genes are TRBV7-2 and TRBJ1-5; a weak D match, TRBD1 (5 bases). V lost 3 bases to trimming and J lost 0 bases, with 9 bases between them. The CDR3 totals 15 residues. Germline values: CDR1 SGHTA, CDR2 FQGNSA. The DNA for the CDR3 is TGTGCCAGCAGCTTGGACATGTATAGCAATCAGCCCCAGCATTTT. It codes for CASSLDMYSNQPQHF.

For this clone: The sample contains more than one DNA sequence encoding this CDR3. The CDR3 is CASSLGQGASYEQYF. The CDR3 DNA reads as TGCGCCAGCAGCTTAGGACAGGGGGCCTCCTACGAGCAGTACTTC. The chain is built from TRBV5-1 and TRBJ2-7; 11 bases are shared with TRBD1. The germline CDR1 and CDR2 sequences are SGHRS and YFSETQ. The junction had 1 base not matched to a gene; V was cut back by 2 bases and J by 0 bases. The CDR3 contains 15 residues. Supplemented by reference TRBV5-1 and TRBJ2-7, the full variable domain reads KAGVTQTPRYLIKTRGQQVTLSCSPISGHRSVSWYQQTPGQGLQFLFEYFSETQRNKGNFPGRFSGRQFSNSRSEMNVSTLELGDSALYLCASSLGQGASYEQYFGPGTRLTVT.

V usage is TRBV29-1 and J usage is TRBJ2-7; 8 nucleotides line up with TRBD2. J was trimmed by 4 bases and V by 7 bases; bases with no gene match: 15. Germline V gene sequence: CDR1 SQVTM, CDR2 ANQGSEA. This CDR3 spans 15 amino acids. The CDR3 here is CSARLPSGSGYEQYF. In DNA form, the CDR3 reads TGCAGCGCCCGGCTTCCTAGCGGGTCTGGTTACGAGCAGTACTTC.

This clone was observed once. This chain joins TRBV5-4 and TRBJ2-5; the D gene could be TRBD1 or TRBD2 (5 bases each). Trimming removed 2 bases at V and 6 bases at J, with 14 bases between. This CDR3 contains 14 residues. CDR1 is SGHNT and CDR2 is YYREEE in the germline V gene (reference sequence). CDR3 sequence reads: CASSLVGGRQTQYF. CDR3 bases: TGTGCCAGCAGCTTAGTTGGGGGTCGGCAGACCCAGTACTTC.

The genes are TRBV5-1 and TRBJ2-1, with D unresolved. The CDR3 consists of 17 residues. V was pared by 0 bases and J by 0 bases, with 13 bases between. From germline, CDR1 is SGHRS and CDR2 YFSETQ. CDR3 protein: CASSLGLRPSSYNEQFF. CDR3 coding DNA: TGCGCCAGCAGCTTGGGTCTGCGGCCCAGCTCCTACAATGAGCAGTTCTTC.

The CDR3: CASSLAVSATGELFF. CDR3 DNA: TGCGCCAGCAGCTTGGCTGTAAGCGCCACCGGGGAGCTGTTTTTT. V and J are TRBV5-1 and TRBJ2-2; no clear D gene. Germline loops: CDR1 SGHRS, CDR2 YFSETQ. V lost 0 bases, J lost 4 bases, and 10 bases lay in between. The CDR3 length is 15 residues.

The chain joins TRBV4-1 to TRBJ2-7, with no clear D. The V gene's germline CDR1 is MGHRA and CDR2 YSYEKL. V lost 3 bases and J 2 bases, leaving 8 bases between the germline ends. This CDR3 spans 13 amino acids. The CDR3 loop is CASSHVGTYEQYF. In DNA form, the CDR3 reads TGCGCCAGCAGCCATGTCGGAACCTACGAGCAGTACTTC.

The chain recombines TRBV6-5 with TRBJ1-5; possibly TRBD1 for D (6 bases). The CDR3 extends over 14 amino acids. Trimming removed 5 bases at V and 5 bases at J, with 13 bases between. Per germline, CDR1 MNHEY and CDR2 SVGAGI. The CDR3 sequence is CASSRTAGDQPQHF. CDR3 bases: TGTGCCAGCAGTCGGACAGCTGGAGATCAGCCCCAGCATTTT.

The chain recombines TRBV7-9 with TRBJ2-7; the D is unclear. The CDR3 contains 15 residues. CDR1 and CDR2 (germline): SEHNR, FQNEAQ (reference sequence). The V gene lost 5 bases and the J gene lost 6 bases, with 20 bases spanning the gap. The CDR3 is CASSALVPTPGEQYF. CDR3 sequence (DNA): TGTGCCAGCAGCGCCCTCGTCCCAACGCCGGGCGAGCAGTACTTC.

The CDR3 spells CAWSVLRGGDEQYF. The CDR3 DNA reads as TGTGCCTGGAGTGTACTGAGGGGAGGCGACGAGCAGTACTTC. The rearrangement uses TRBV30 and TRBJ2-7, with a tentative D call TRBD2 (6 bases). V lost 0 bases and J lost 5, with 14 bases in between. The CDR3 spans 14 residues. Germline V lookup: CDR1 GTSNPN, CDR2 SVGIG (reference sequence).

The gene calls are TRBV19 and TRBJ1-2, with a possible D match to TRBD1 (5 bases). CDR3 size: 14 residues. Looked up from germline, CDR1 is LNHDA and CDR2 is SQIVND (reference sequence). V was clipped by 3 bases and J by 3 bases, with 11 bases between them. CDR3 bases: TGTGCCAGTAGTATCCCAGGGCGATACTATGGCTACACCTTC. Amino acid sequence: CASSIPGRYYGYTF.

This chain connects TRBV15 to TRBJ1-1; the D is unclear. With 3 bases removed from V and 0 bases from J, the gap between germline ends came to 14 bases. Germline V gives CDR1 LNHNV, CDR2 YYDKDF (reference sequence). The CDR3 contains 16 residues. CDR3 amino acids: CATSSPLGVMNTEAFF. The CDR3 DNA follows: TGTGCCACCAGCAGCCCCCTGGGAGTAATGAACACTGAAGCTTTCTTT.

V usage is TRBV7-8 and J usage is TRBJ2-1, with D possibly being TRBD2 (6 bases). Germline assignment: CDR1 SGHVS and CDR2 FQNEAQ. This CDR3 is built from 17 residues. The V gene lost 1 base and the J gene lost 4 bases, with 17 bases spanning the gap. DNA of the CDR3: TGTGCCAGCAGCTTAGATTCGGGGACTTCCCAATACAATGAGCAGTTCTTC. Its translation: CASSLDSGTSQYNEQFF.

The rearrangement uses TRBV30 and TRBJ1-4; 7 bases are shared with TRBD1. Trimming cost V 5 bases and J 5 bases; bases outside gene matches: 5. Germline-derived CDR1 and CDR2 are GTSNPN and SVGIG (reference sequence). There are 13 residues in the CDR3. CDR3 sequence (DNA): TGTGCCTGGGGGGGACAGTTAAATGAAAAACTGTTTTTT. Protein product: CAWGGQLNEKLFF. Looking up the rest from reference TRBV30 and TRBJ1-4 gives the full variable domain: SQTIHQWPATLVQPVGSPLSLECTVEGTSNPNLYWYRQAAGRGLQLLFYSVGIGQISSEVPQNLSASRPQDRQFILSSKKLLLSDSGFYLCAWGGQLNEKLFFGSGTQLSVL.

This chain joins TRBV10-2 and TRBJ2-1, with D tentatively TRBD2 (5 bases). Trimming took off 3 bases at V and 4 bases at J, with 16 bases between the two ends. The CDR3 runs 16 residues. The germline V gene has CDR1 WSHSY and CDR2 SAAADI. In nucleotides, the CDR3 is TGCGCCAGCAGTGATGCCTATGGCGGAGGTTACAATGAGCAGTTCTTC. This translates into CASSDAYGGGYNEQFF.